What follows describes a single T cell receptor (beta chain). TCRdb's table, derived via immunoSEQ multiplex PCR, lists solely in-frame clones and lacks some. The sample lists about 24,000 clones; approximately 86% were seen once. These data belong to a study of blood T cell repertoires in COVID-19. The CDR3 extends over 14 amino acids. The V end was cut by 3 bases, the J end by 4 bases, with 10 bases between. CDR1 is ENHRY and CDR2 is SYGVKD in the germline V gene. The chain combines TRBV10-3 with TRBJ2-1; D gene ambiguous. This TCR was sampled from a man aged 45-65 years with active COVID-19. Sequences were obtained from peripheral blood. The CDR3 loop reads CAISDVNGYNEQFF. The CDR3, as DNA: TGTGCCATCAGTGACGTGAACGGGTACAATGAGCAGTTCTTC.